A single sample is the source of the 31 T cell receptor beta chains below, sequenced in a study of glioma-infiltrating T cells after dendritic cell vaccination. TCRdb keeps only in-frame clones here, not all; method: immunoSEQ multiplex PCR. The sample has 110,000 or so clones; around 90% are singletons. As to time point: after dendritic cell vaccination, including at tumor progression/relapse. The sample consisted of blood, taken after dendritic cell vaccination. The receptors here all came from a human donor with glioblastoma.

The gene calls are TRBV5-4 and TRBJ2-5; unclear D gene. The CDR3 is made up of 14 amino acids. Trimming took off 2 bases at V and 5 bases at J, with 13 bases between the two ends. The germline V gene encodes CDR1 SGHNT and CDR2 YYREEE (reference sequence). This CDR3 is CASSFPEVEETQYF. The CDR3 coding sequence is TGTGCCAGCAGCTTCCCAGAGGTCGAGGAGACCCAGTACTTC.

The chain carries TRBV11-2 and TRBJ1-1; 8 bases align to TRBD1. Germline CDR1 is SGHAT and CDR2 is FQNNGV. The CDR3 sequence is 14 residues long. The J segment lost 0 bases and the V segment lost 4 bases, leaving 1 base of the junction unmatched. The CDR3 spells CASSWTGLNTEAFF. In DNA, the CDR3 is TGTGCCAGCAGCTGGACAGGGTTGAACACTGAAGCTTTCTTT.

In DNA form, the CDR3 reads TGTGCCAGCTCACCAAAATCTGTCGGGAGTGCCGGGGAGCTGTTTTTT. Encoded protein: CASSPKSVGSAGELFF. This chain joins TRBV18 and TRBJ2-2, with D tentatively TRBD2 (6 bases). Germline values: CDR1 KGHSH, CDR2 LQKENI. V was cut by 2 bases and J by 6 bases, with 16 bases left in between. The CDR3 length is 16 residues. Based on the CDR3 plus reference TRBV18 and TRBJ2-2, the full variable domain is NAGVMQNPRHLVRRRGQEARLRCSPMKGHSHVYWYRQLPEEGLKFMVYLQKENIIDESGMPKERFSAEFPKEGPSILRIQQVVRGDSAAYFCASSPKSVGSAGELFFGEGSRLTVL.

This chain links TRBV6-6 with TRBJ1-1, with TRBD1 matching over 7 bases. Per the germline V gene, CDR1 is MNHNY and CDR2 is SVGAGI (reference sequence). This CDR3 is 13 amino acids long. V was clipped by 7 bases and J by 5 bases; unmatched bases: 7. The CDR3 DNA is TGTGCCAGCACACAGGGGATGTCGACTGAAGCTTTCTTT. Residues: CASTQGMSTEAFF.

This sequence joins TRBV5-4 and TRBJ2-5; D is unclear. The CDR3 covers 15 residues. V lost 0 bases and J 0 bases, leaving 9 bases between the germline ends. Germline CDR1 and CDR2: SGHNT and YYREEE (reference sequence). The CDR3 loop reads CASSLGTDNQETQYF. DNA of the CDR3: TGTGCCAGCAGCTTGGGAACAGATAACCAAGAGACCCAGTACTTC.

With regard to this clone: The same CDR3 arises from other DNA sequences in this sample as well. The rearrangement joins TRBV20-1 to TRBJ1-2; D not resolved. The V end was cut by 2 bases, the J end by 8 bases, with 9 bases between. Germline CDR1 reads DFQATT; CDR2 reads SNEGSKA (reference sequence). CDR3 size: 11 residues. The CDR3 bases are TGCAGTGCTAGAAGCGTTTACGGCTACACCTTC. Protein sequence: CSARSVYGYTF.

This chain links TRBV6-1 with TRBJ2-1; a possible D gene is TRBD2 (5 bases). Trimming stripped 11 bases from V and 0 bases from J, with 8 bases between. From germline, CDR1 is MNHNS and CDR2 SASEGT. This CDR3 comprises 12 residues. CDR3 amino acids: CAGGGSYNEQFF. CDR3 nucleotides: TGTGCCGGTGGAGGCTCCTACAATGAGCAGTTCTTC.

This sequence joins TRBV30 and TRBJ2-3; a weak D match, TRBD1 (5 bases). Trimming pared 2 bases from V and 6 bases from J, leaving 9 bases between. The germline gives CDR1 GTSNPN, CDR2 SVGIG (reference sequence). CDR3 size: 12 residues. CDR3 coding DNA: TGTGCCTGGAGTTTTACAGGCGATACGCAGTATTTT. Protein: CAWSFTGDTQYF.

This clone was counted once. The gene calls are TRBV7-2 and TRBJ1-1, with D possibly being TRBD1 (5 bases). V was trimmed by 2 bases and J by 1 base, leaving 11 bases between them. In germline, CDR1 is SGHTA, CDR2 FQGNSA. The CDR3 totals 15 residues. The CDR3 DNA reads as TGTGCCAGCAGCTTATGGGGGGAAGGGAACACTGAAGCTTTCTTT. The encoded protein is CASSLWGEGNTEAFF.

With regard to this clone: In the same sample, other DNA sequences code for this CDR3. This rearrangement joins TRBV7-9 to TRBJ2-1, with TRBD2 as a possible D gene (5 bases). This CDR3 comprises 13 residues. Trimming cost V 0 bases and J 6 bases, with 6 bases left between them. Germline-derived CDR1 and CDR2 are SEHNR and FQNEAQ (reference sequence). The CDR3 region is CASSLAGGNEQFF. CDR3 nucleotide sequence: TGTGCCAGCAGCTTAGCTGGAGGCAATGAGCAGTTCTTC.

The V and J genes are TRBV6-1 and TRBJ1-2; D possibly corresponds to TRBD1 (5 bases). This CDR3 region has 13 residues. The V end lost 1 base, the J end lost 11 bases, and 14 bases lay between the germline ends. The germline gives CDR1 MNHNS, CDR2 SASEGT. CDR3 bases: TGTGCCAGCAGTGAAGGGGCAGGGAACAGTTACACCTTC. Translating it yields CASSEGAGNSYTF.

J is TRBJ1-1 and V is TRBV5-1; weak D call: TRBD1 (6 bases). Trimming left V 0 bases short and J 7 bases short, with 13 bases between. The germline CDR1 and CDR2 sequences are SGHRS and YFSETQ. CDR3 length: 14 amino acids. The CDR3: CASSLEAGGREAFF. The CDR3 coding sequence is TGCGCCAGCAGCTTGGAAGCGGGGGGCCGTGAAGCTTTCTTT.

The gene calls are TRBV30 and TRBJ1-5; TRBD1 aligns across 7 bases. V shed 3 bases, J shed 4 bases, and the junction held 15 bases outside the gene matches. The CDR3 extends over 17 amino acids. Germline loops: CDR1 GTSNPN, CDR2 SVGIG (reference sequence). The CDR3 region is CAWRSDTADRENQPQHF. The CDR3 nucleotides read TGTGCCTGGAGGTCCGATACCGCCGACAGGGAGAATCAGCCCCAGCATTTT.

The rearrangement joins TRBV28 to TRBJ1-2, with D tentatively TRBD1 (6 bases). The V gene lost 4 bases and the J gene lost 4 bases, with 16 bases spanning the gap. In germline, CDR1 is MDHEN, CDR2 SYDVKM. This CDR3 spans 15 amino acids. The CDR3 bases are TGTGCCAGCAGTTCTGCGGGGGGCTCGGGCTATGGCTACACCTTC. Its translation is CASSSAGGSGYGYTF.

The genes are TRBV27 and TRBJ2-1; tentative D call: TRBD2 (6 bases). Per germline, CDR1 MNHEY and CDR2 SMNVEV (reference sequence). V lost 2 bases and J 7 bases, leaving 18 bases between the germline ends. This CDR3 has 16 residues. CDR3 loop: CASSLLGRGRENEQFF. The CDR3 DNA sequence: TGTGCCAGCAGTTTACTGGGTCGGGGACGGGAGAATGAGCAGTTCTTC.

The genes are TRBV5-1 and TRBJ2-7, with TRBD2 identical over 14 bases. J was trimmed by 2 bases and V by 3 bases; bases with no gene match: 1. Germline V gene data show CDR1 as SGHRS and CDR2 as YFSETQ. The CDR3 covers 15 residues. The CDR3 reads CASSSGLAGAYEQYF. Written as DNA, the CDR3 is TGCGCCAGCAGCTCGGGACTAGCGGGGGCCTACGAGCAGTACTTC.

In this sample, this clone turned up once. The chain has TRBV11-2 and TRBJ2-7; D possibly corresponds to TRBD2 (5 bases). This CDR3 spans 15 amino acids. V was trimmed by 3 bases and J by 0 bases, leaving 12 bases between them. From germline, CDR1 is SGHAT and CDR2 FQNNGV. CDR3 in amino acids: CASSLSGTSSYEQYF. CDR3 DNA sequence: TGTGCCAGCAGCTTGAGCGGTACTAGCTCCTACGAGCAGTACTTC.

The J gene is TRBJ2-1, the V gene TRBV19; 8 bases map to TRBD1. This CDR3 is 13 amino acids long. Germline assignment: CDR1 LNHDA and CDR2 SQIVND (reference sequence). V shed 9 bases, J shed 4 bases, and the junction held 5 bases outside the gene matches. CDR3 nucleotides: TGTGCCAGCAGGGGGCGGGCGTACAATGAGCAGTTCTTC. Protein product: CASRGRAYNEQFF.

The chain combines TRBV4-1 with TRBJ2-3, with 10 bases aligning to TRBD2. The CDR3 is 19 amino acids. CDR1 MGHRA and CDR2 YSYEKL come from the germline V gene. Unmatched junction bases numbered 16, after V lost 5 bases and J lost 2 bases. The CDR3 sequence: CASSTSSGRAADPTDTQYF. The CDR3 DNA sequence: TGCGCCAGCAGCACTAGCAGCGGGAGGGCCGCCGACCCCACAGATACGCAGTATTTT.

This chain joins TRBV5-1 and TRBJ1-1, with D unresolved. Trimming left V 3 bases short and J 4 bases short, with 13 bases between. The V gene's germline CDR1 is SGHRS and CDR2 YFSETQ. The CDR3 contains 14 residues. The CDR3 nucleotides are TGCGCCAGCAGCTCATGGGAGGGCCGCACTGAAGCTTTCTTT. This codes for CASSSWEGRTEAFF.

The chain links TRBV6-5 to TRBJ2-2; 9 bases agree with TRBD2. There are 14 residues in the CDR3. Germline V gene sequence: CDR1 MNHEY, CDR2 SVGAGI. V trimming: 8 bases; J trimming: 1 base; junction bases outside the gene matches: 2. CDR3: CASGRGGNTGELFF. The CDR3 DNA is TGTGCCAGCGGGCGGGGGGGGAACACCGGGGAGCTGTTTTTT.

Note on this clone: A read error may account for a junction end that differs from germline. As DNA, the CDR3 is TGTGTCAGCAGCCACCGGGACAGGGGGTACGAGCAGTACTTC. This encodes CVSSHRDRGYEQYF. This chain connects TRBV5-4 to TRBJ2-7; 11 positions agree with TRBD1. Germline values: CDR1 SGHNT, CDR2 YYREEE (reference sequence). The CDR3 runs 14 residues.

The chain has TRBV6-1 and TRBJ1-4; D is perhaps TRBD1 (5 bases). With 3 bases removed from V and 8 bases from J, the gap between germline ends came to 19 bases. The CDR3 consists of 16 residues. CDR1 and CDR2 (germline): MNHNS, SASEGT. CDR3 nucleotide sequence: TGTGCCAGCAGTGACACCGGGACTCACGGGAAGGAAAAACTGTTTTTT. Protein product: CASSDTGTHGKEKLFF.

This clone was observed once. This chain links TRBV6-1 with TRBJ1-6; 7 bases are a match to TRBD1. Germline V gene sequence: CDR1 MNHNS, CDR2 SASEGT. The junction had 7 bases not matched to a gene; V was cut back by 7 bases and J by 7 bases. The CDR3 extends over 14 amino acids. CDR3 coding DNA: TGTGCCAGCAAGTCCCCGACAGGGAATTCACCCCTCCACTTT. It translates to CASKSPTGNSPLHF.

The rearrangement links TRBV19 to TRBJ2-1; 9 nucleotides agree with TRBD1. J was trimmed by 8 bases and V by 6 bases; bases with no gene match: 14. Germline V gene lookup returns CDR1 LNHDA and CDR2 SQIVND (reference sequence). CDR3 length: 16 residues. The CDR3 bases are TGTGCCAGTAGGGAATCCGGGACAGGGTTTTTCGATGAGCAGTTCTTC. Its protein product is CASRESGTGFFDEQFF.

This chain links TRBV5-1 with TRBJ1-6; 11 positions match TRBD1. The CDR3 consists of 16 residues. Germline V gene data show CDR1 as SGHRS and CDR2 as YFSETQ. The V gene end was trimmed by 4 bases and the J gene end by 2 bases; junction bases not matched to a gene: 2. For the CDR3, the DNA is TGCGCCAGCAGCGGGGGACAGGGGGCCTATAATTCACCCCTCCACTTT. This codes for CASSGGQGAYNSPLHF.

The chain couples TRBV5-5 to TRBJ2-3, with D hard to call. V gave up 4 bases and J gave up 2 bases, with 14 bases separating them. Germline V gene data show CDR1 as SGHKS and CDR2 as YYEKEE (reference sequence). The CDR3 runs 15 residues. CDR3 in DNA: TGTGCCAGCAGCACCCCGCCGGGTTACACAGATACGCAGTATTTT. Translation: CASSTPPGYTDTQYF.

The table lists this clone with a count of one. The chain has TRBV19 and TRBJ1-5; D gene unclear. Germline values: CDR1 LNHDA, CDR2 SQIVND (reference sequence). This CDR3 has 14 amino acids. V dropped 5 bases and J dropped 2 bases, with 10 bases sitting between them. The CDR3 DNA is TGTGCCAGTAGTGCACTTCAGGGCAATCAGCCCCAGCATTTT. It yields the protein CASSALQGNQPQHF.

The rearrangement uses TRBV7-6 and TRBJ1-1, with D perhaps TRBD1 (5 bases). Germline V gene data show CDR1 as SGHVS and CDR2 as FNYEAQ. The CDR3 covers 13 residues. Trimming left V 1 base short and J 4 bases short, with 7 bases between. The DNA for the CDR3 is TGTGCCAGCAGCTTAGGGCAGGGCACTGAAGCTTTCTTT. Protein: CASSLGQGTEAFF. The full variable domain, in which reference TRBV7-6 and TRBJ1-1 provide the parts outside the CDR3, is GAGVSQSPRYKVTKRGQDVALRCDPISGHVSLYWYRQALGQGPEFLTYFNYEAQQDKSGLPNDRFSAERPEGSISTLTIQRTEQRDSAMYRCASSLGQGTEAFFGQGTRLTVV.

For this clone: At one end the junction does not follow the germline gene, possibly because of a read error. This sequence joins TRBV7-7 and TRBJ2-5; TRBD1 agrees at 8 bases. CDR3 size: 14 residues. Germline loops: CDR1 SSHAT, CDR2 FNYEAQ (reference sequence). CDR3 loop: CASSSTGVGETQYF. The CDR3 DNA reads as TGTGCTAGCAGCTCGACAGGGGTAGGAGAGACCCAGTACTTC.

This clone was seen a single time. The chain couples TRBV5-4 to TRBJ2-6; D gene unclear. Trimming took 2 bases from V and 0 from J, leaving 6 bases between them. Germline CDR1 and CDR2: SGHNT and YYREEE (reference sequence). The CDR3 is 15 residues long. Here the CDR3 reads CASSLSLSGANVLTF. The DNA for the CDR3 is TGTGCCAGCAGCTTATCCCTCTCTGGGGCCAACGTCCTGACTTTC.